The rows below give T cell receptor beta chains drawn from one sample of a study of cytomegalovirus exposure and HLA in healthy donors. Only in-frame clones appear in the TCRdb table, and some are missing; sequencing was by immunoSEQ multiplex PCR. The sample has 180,000 or so clones, 80% to 90% seen once. Input material: PBMCs. The receptor set was obtained from a man aged 18 to 30 in good health and CMV-seropositive. The CDR3 runs from the conserved cysteine through the conserved F or W. A D gene is named only where the DNA matches it firmly. The size field is filled for only some rows; it gives once, few, many or a size class.

V: TRBV12-5
D: NA
J: TRBJ1-2
size: NA
DNA: TGTGCTAGTGGTCAGGACAGTTGGGCACCTAACTATGGCTACACCTTC
CDR3: CASGQDSWAPNYGYTF

V: TRBV18
D: NA
J: TRBJ2-7
size: NA
DNA: TGTGCCAGCTCCCCACAAGGAGGCTACGAGCAGTACTTC
CDR3: CASSPQGGYEQYF

V: TRBV10-2
D: NA
J: TRBJ2-7
size: NA
DNA: TGCGCCAGCAGTGAGCGACAGGCGCTGAACGAGCAGTACTTC
CDR3: CASSERQALNEQYF

V: TRBV6-5
D: NA
J: TRBJ2-5
size: NA
DNA: TGTGCCAGCAGTATCTCGGCGTCCGGGGAGACCCAGTACTTC
CDR3: CASSISASGETQYF

V: TRBV27
D: TRBD1
J: TRBJ2-2
size: NA
DNA: TGTGCCAGCAGAAGACAGGGCGGGGAGCTGTTTTTT
CDR3: CASRRQGGELFF

V: TRBV5-1
D: NA
J: TRBJ1-1
size: few
DNA: TGCGCCAGCAGCTTGGAACTCATGAACACTGAAGCTTTCTTT
CDR3: CASSLELMNTEAFF

V: TRBV5-1
D: TRBD2
J: TRBJ2-3
size: few
DNA: TGCGCCAGCACTTTGACTAGCGGCACAGATACGCAGTATTTT
CDR3: CASTLTSGTDTQYF

V: TRBV27
D: TRBD1
J: TRBJ1-4
size: once
DNA: TGTGCCAGCAGTTTGACAGGGGTGGGGGAAAAACTGTTTTTT
CDR3: CASSLTGVGEKLFF

V: TRBV7-8
D: TRBD2
J: TRBJ2-1
size: NA
DNA: TGTGCCAGCAGCGCCCGCGGGAGCGGGGGGGGCTATGACAATGAGCAGTTCTTC
CDR3: CASSARGSGGGYDNEQFF

V: TRBV5-1
D: TRBD1
J: TRBJ2-7
size: once
DNA: TGCGCCAGCAGTCAAGGACAGGGGGCCTACGAGCAGCACTTC
CDR3: CASSQGQGAYEQHF

V: TRBV4-2
D: NA
J: TRBJ2-1
size: NA
DNA: TGTGCCAGCAGCCAAGTCTGGCTAGCCGACAATGAGCAGTTCTTC
CDR3: CASSQVWLADNEQFF

V: TRBV4-1
D: NA
J: TRBJ2-7
size: NA
DNA: TGCGCCAGCAGCCAACAGGGGTTGGCATCTGACGAGCAGTACTTC
CDR3: CASSQQGLASDEQYF

V: TRBV18
D: NA
J: TRBJ1-5
size: NA
DNA: TGTGCCAGCTCCCAGGGGTCAGGCTCTAGTCAGCCCCAGCATTTT
CDR3: CASSQGSGSSQPQHF

V: TRBV5-6
D: NA
J: TRBJ1-1
size: NA
DNA: TGTGCCAGCAGCATAGACAGAAGCACTGAAGCTTTCTTT
CDR3: CASSIDRSTEAFF

V: TRBV2
D: NA
J: TRBJ1-1
size: NA
DNA: TGTGCCAGCAGCTCCGAGGCGGGAGGGACTGAAGCTTTCTTT
CDR3: CASSSEAGGTEAFF

V: TRBV19
D: NA
J: TRBJ1-2
size: NA
DNA: TGTGCCAGTAGTACCGGGGACACGGGGTATGGCTACACCTTC
CDR3: CASSTGDTGYGYTF

V: TRBV6-1
D: TRBD1
J: TRBJ2-1
size: NA
DNA: TGTGCCATTGCCGGGACAGTCGATACCGAGCAGTTCTTC
CDR3: CAIAGTVDTEQFF

V: TRBV7-8
D: TRBD1
J: TRBJ2-2
size: NA
DNA: TGTGCCAGCAGCTTAACCGGGACAGGGGGCAACACCGGGGAGCTGTTTTTT
CDR3: CASSLTGTGGNTGELFF

V: TRBV18
D: TRBD2
J: TRBJ2-7
size: once
DNA: TGTGCCAGCTCACCATCCCGTGCCGGGGGGGTCTACGAGCAGTACTTC
CDR3: CASSPSRAGGVYEQYF

V: TRBV21-1
D: NA
J: TRBJ2-4
size: NA
DNA: TGTGCCAGCAGCACGCCGGGACTAGCGGGGGTTCACGATAAAGCCAAAAACATTCAGTACTTC
CDR3: CASSTPGLAGVHDKAKNIQYF

V: TRBV9
D: NA
J: TRBJ2-1
size: NA
DNA: TGTGCCAGCAGCGTGGCGGGACAGCTTTACAATGAGCAGTTCTTC
CDR3: CASSVAGQLYNEQFF

V: TRBV7-8
D: TRBD1
J: TRBJ1-2
size: NA
DNA: TGTGCCAGCCTAGGGTCCCGGACAGGGGGCAACTATGGCTACACCTTC
CDR3: CASLGSRTGGNYGYTF

V: TRBV28
D: TRBD1
J: TRBJ2-3
size: NA
DNA: TGTGCCAGCAGTTTAGGGGACAGGGATTCAGATACGCAGTATTTT
CDR3: CASSLGDRDSDTQYF

V: TRBV13
D: NA
J: TRBJ1-5
size: NA
DNA: TGTGCCAGCAGCCAACAGGGTAATCAGCCCCAGCATTTT
CDR3: CASSQQGNQPQHF

V: TRBV6-5
D: NA
J: TRBJ1-2
size: NA
DNA: TGTGCCAGCAGTTACCCAACCGGGGGTTCCTATGGCTACACCTTC
CDR3: CASSYPTGGSYGYTF

V: TRBV5-6
D: NA
J: TRBJ1-1
size: NA
DNA: TGTGCCAGCAGCTTGGAACCAGGCAAGAACACTGAAGCTTTCTTT
CDR3: CASSLEPGKNTEAFF

V: TRBV7-2
D: TRBD1
J: TRBJ2-5
size: NA
DNA: TGTGCCAGCAGCCCAGCTCCGGGACAGGTAGAGACCCAGTACTTC
CDR3: CASSPAPGQVETQYF

V: TRBV6-5
D: NA
J: TRBJ1-4
size: NA
DNA: TGTGCCAGCAGTCCCAGGGTATTGAATGAAAAACTGTTTTTT
CDR3: CASSPRVLNEKLFF

V: TRBV19
D: TRBD1
J: TRBJ1-1
size: few
DNA: TGTGCCAGTAGTGACAGGGGGCTTGCAATCAAAGCTTTCTTT
CDR3: CASSDRGLAIKAFF

V: TRBV29-1
D: NA
J: TRBJ1-6
size: once
DNA: TGCAGCGTTCGGAACAGGGTTGAGAAGGACCCCTATAATTCACCCCTCCACTTT
CDR3: CSVRNRVEKDPYNSPLHF

V: TRBV2
D: NA
J: TRBJ2-5
size: NA
DNA: TGTGCCAGCAGCGCTTTACGGGGGAACCAAGAGACCCAGTACTTC
CDR3: CASSALRGNQETQYF

V: TRBV28
D: TRBD1
J: TRBJ1-2
size: once
DNA: TGTGCCAGCAGTCGGACGGACAGGGCCCTGATAGCTAACTATGGCTACACCTTC
CDR3: CASSRTDRALIANYGYTF

V: TRBV2
D: TRBD1
J: TRBJ1-4
size: NA
DNA: TGTGCCAGCAATGGGGACAGGGGGCGCAGGGCTAATGAAAAACTGTTTTTT
CDR3: CASNGDRGRRANEKLFF

V: TRBV9
D: NA
J: TRBJ2-3
size: NA
DNA: TGTGCCAGCAGCACCCGGGGGACGAGCACAGATACGCAGTATTTT
CDR3: CASSTRGTSTDTQYF

V: TRBV28
D: NA
J: TRBJ1-5
size: once
DNA: TGTGCCAGCCGGGAGCTAATTTCTAATCAGCCCCAGCATTTT
CDR3: CASRELISNQPQHF

V: TRBV6-5
D: TRBD1
J: TRBJ2-2
size: NA
DNA: TGTGCCACCAGACAGGGGACCGGGGAGCTGTTTTTT
CDR3: CATRQGTGELFF

V: TRBV2
D: TRBD1
J: TRBJ2-4
size: NA
DNA: TGTGCCAGCAGTGTCTCCCGGGACAGGGGATACATTCAGTACTTC
CDR3: CASSVSRDRGYIQYF

V: TRBV7-2
D: TRBD2
J: TRBJ2-1
size: few
DNA: TGTGCCAGCAGCCCCCTCGGGGGGATGGATGAGCAGTTCTTC
CDR3: CASSPLGGMDEQFF

V: TRBV10-3
D: TRBD2
J: TRBJ2-3
size: NA
DNA: TGTGCCAGGGGGACTAGCGGGGGGGTTTTCACAGATACGCAGTATTTT
CDR3: CARGTSGGVFTDTQYF

V: TRBV4-3
D: TRBD2
J: TRBJ2-1
size: NA
DNA: TGCGCCAGCAGCCAAGATCGGGCTAGCGGGGGGGCTTGGAATGAGCAGCTCTTC
CDR3: CASSQDRASGGAWNEQLF

V: TRBV5-5
D: NA
J: TRBJ1-2
size: once
DNA: TGTGCCAGCAGCTTGGCGGGGGTCTATGGCTACACCTTC
CDR3: CASSLAGVYGYTF

V: TRBV30
D: NA
J: TRBJ1-2
size: NA
DNA: TGTGCCTGGAATAGACAGCGAGACAATGGCTACACCTTC
CDR3: CAWNRQRDNGYTF

V: TRBV27
D: TRBD1
J: TRBJ2-4
size: NA
DNA: TGTGCCAGCACCCCAGGGCTCAGGGGGCCCTGGGACATTCAGTACTTC
CDR3: CASTPGLRGPWDIQYF

V: TRBV29-1
D: TRBD2
J: TRBJ2-7
size: NA
DNA: TGCAGCGTTGAAGCTACTAGCGGGGGGTACGAGCAGTACTTC
CDR3: CSVEATSGGYEQYF

V: TRBV4-3
D: TRBD1
J: TRBJ2-1
size: NA
DNA: TGCGCCAGCAGCCATTCGACAGGGTCTTACAATGAGCAGTTCTTC
CDR3: CASSHSTGSYNEQFF

V: TRBV11-3
D: NA
J: TRBJ2-3
size: NA
DNA: TGTGCCAGCGGTCAGGTGTTTCACACAGATACGCAGTATTTT
CDR3: CASGQVFHTDTQYF

V: TRBV6-1
D: TRBD2
J: TRBJ2-7
size: few
DNA: TGTGCCAGCAGTGGGGGACTAGCGGGGTACTACGAGCAGTACTTC
CDR3: CASSGGLAGYYEQYF

V: TRBV15
D: TRBD1
J: TRBJ1-6
size: NA
DNA: TGTGCCACCAGCAGAGACGCGACAGGGAGCAATTCACCCCTCCACTTT
CDR3: CATSRDATGSNSPLHF

V: TRBV19
D: TRBD2
J: TRBJ2-1
size: few
DNA: TGTGCCAGTAGTAACTATGTCGGGGGGAACAATGAGCAGTTCTTC
CDR3: CASSNYVGGNNEQFF

V: TRBV27
D: NA
J: TRBJ2-7
size: NA
DNA: TGTGCCAGCAGTGCCGGTAACAGGGACGAGCAGTACTTC
CDR3: CASSAGNRDEQYF

V: TRBV5-1
D: NA
J: TRBJ2-1
size: NA
DNA: TGCGCCAGCAGCTCAGGATGGGGGAGGACTTCCTACAATGAGCAGTTCTTC
CDR3: CASSSGWGRTSYNEQFF

V: TRBV27
D: NA
J: TRBJ1-5
size: NA
DNA: TGTGCCAGCAGCTTACAGGGACTCAATCAGCCCCAGCATTTT
CDR3: CASSLQGLNQPQHF

V: TRBV19
D: TRBD1
J: TRBJ2-7
size: NA
DNA: TGTGCCAGTAGTATAGGTATACTCCGACAGGGGTCCTACTACGAGCAGTACTTC
CDR3: CASSIGILRQGSYYEQYF

V: TRBV6-1
D: NA
J: TRBJ1-2
size: NA
DNA: TGTGCCAGCGCCCGGGGTGGCTACACCTTC
CDR3: CASARGGYTF

V: TRBV14
D: NA
J: TRBJ2-5
size: NA
DNA: TGTGCCAGCAGCCAAGTGGTGGGGCCCTCGGCTGAGACCCAGTACTTC
CDR3: CASSQVVGPSAETQYF